This T cell receptor (beta chain) was found in a study of blood T cell repertoires in COVID-19. On the study more broadly: Spain, Italy and the United States supplied samples that represented acute and convalescent COVID-19. PBMCs, B-cell-depleted T cells, or T cells were the source of the cDNA or gDNA that made up the material.

Authors' analysis steps: The authors estimated nucleated cell counts from reference gene primer amplification. TCRdb keeps only in-frame clones here, not all; method: immunoSEQ multiplex PCR. The V and J calls and clone size come from that table; D and trimming were worked out from the DNA. Seen here are about 490,000 clones, approximately 85% observed once, and the top ten hold approximately 3.4%. Germline V CDR1 and CDR2: LNHDA, SQIVND (reference sequence). With 4 bases clipped from V and 5 bases from J, the junction kept 9 bases outside the gene matches. There are 15 residues in the CDR3. The chain combines TRBV19 with TRBJ2-5; 8 nucleotides agree with TRBD1. This TCR was recovered from a human donor in a cohort sampled during active COVID-19. Source material: peripheral blood. The CDR3 sequence is CASSTVGQGGETQYF. CDR3 in DNA: TGTGCCAGTAGTACGGTAGGACAGGGCGGCGAGACCCAGTACTTC.